One sample yielded the 29 T cell receptor beta chains listed below, sequenced in a study of early T cells in non-severe SARS-CoV-2 infection. TCRdb used MiXCR to reprocess the 5' RACE reads, holding one entry per CDR3 protein. The sample has 50,000 or so distinct CDR3 sequences, around 4.6% seen once; the top ten hold 5% to 7.5%. The sequencing input was whole blood. These receptors were collected from an adult who was a healthcare worker with PCR-confirmed SARS-CoV-2 infection or an uninfected control (not recorded which).

The chain combines TRBV19 with TRBJ2-2, with no clear D. Trimming shortened V by 3 bases and J by 6 bases, and 11 bases separated the two germline ends. CDR3 length: 14 amino acids. Germline CDR1 and CDR2: LNHDA and SQIVND (reference sequence). Written as DNA, the CDR3 is TGTGCCAGTAGTATCTCGACTGCGGCCGGGGAGCTGTTTTTT. Protein product: CASSISTAAGELFF.

In this sample, this clonotype turned up many times. This chain connects TRBV7-2 to TRBJ2-1, with 7 bases lining up with TRBD2. The CDR3 loop spans 16 amino acids. With 1 base clipped from V and 7 bases from J, the junction kept 10 bases outside the gene matches. From germline, CDR1 is SGHTA and CDR2 FQGNSA. This chain's CDR3 is CASSLVRPSGGNEQFF. As DNA, the CDR3 is TGTGCCAGCAGCTTAGTTCGTCCTAGCGGAGGAAATGAGCAGTTCTTC.

This clonotype was counted between two and nine times. V is TRBV7-9 and J is TRBJ2-1; weak D call: TRBD2 (5 bases). V was pared by 1 base and J by 4 bases, with 14 bases between. There are 16 residues in the CDR3. CDR1 is SEHNR and CDR2 is FQNEAQ in the germline V gene (reference sequence). The CDR3 DNA reads TGTGCCAGCAGCTTAGTGGGTGCTCCGGGGTACAATGAGCAGTTCTTC. Protein sequence: CASSLVGAPGYNEQFF.

In its sample, this clonotype was seen a few times. V usage is TRBV6-2 or TRBV6-3 and J usage is TRBJ2-1; D is unclear. This CDR3 comprises 14 residues. V lost 4 bases to trimming and J lost 8 bases, with 15 bases between them. CDR1 and CDR2 from the germline V gene are MNHEY and SVGEGT. In nucleotides, the CDR3 is TGTGCCAGCAGTTGGGTTCGTCGGCCGGATGAGCAGTTCTTC. Protein sequence: CASSWVRRPDEQFF.

The J gene is TRBJ1-2, the V gene TRBV11-2, with a weak D call TRBD1 (5 bases). V was shortened by 5 bases and J by 6 bases, with 19 bases between the two germline ends. From germline, CDR1 is SGHAT and CDR2 FQNNGV. The length of the CDR3 is 15 residues. The CDR3 protein is CASSPRTGPADGYTF. CDR3 coding DNA: TGTGCCAGCAGCCCAAGGACGGGGCCTGCTGATGGCTACACCTTC.

Regarding this clonotype: A junction boundary mismatches the germline segment, possibly from a read error. The V and J genes are TRBV30 and TRBJ2-3; 8 bases are a match to TRBD2. This CDR3 spans 14 amino acids. CDR1 and CDR2 (germline): GTSNPN, SVGIG (reference sequence). The CDR3 here is CAWRRSGSKDTQYF. The CDR3 DNA reads TGTGCCTGGAGGCGAAGCGGGAGCAAAGATACGCAGTATTTT.

This clonotype was seen many times. This chain connects TRBV9 to TRBJ2-7; a possible D gene is TRBD2 (7 bases). The germline gives CDR1 SGDLS, CDR2 YYNGEE. The CDR3 consists of 16 residues. Trimming pared 4 bases from V and 0 bases from J, leaving 17 bases between. The CDR3 coding sequence is TGTGCCAGCAGCCCTGGGGGGGGGCCTAGCTCCTACGAGCAGTACTTC. Its translation: CASSPGGGPSSYEQYF.

This clonotype showed up many times. This chain connects TRBV7-9 to TRBJ2-2; D gene uncertain. Per the germline V gene, CDR1 is SEHNR and CDR2 is FQNEAQ (reference sequence). The CDR3 is 17 residues long. Trimming cost V 0 bases and J 2 bases, with 13 bases left between them. The CDR3 here is CASSLAKGTINTGELFF. DNA for the CDR3: TGTGCCAGCAGCTTAGCGAAGGGAACGATAAACACCGGGGAGCTGTTTTTT.

This clonotype turned up a few times. The J gene is TRBJ1-4, the V gene TRBV7-2; 8 nucleotides match TRBD1. The CDR3 spans 15 residues. In germline, CDR1 is SGHTA, CDR2 FQGNSA. The trim removed 3 bases at V and 11 bases at J, leaving 11 bases unmatched. CDR3 in DNA: TGTGCCAGCAGCTTTCTATCTCGGACAGGGCAGAAACTGTTTTTT. As protein: CASSFLSRTGQKLFF.

This clonotype was picked up many times. The V call is TRBV11-2, the J call TRBJ2-1, with D possibly TRBD2 on 7 matching bases. Trimming shortened V by 1 base and J by 9 bases, and 19 bases separated the two germline ends. Germline CDR1 is SGHAT and CDR2 is FQNNGV. The CDR3 sequence is 16 residues long. The DNA of the CDR3 is TGTGCCAGCAGCTTAGGGGCGGGACTATCGGGGGCTGAGCAGTTCTTC. It is translated as CASSLGAGLSGAEQFF.

This clonotype was seen many times. The chain recombines TRBV20-1 with TRBJ2-2, with 10 bases fitting TRBD2. V was pared by 5 bases and J by 6 bases, with 6 bases of the junction left unmatched. Germline lookup yields CDR1 DFQATT and CDR2 SNEGSKA (reference sequence). This CDR3 is built from 14 residues. The CDR3 sequence is CSAVSGRRPGELFF. In nucleotides, the CDR3 is TGCAGTGCTGTTAGCGGGAGGAGGCCCGGGGAGCTGTTTTTT.

The sample holds many counts of this clonotype. The chain carries TRBV29-1 and TRBJ2-1; D is unresolved. Trimming took off 4 bases at V and 7 bases at J, with 23 bases between the two ends. Germline-derived CDR1 and CDR2 are SQVTM and ANQGSEA. This CDR3 has 16 amino acids. The CDR3 here is CSVVRSAWGSKNEQFF. The CDR3 nucleotides read TGCAGCGTTGTACGGTCCGCTTGGGGTTCCAAAAATGAGCAGTTCTTC.

The sample holds many counts of this clonotype. The V and J genes are TRBV10-2 and TRBJ1-2, with unresolved D. V gave up 10 bases and J gave up 6 bases, with 15 bases separating them. Per germline, CDR1 WSHSY and CDR2 SAAADI. This CDR3 spans 12 amino acids. CDR3 protein: CATNRGTDGYTF. The CDR3 region has the DNA TGCGCCACAAACCGGGGAACTGATGGCTACACCTTC.

This clonotype occurred many times. J is TRBJ1-5 and V is TRBV10-3; D ambiguous. The CDR3 extends over 15 amino acids. The germline CDR1 and CDR2 sequences are ENHRY and SYGVKD. Trimming removed 5 bases from V and 0 bases from J, with 11 bases in between. This chain's CDR3 is CAISYSGNSNQPQHF. DNA of the CDR3: TGTGCCATCAGTTACTCTGGCAATAGCAATCAGCCCCAGCATTTT.

This clonotype showed up just a few times. The J gene is TRBJ2-7, the V gene TRBV29-1; D remains ambiguous. This CDR3 contains 11 residues. CDR1 and CDR2 (germline): SQVTM, ANQGSEA. V was trimmed by 4 bases and J by 6 bases, leaving 10 bases between them. CDR3 amino acids: CSVVPSGEQYF. The CDR3 DNA follows: TGCAGCGTTGTCCCCAGTGGCGAGCAGTACTTC.

The V call is TRBV7-9, the J call TRBJ1-6; tentatively, D is TRBD1 (5 bases). The CDR3 totals 16 residues. Per germline, CDR1 SEHNR and CDR2 FQNEAQ (reference sequence). The V end lost 4 bases, the J end lost 0 bases, and 10 bases lay between the germline ends. The CDR3 nucleotides are TGTGCCAGCAGCTCAAAGGGGAGCTCCTATAATTCACCCCTCCACTTT. As protein: CASSSKGSSYNSPLHF. Full variable domain (rest looked up from reference TRBV7-9 and TRBJ1-6): DTGVSQNPRHKITKRGQNVTFRCDPISEHNRLYWYRQTLGQGPEFLTYFQNEAQLEKSRLLSDRFSAERPKGSFSTLEIQRTEQGDSAMYLCASSSKGSSYNSPLHFGNGTRLTVT.

This clonotype was observed many times. The CDR3 DNA reads TGTGCCAGCAGTTACCAGCGGCAGCCCAATGAAAAACTGTTTTTT. This translates into CASSYQRQPNEKLFF. The rearrangement links TRBV6-5 to TRBJ1-4; no firm D call. The CDR3 is 15 residues long. The germline V and J ends were trimmed by 2 bases and 5 bases, with 12 bases remaining between them. Germline CDR1 and CDR2: MNHEY and SVGAGI.

The sample holds many counts of this clonotype. The chain links TRBV12-3 or TRBV12-4 to TRBJ1-2; D remains unclear. V lost 5 bases and J lost 5, with 12 bases in between. The CDR3 length is 13 residues. The DNA of the CDR3 is TGTGCCAGCAGTCCCACGGCGAGATATGGCTACACCTTC. This codes for CASSPTARYGYTF.

In this sample, this clonotype turned up once. This sequence may be a read error, since a much larger clone differs from it by one base. This CDR3 fails to terminate in the conserved phenylalanine or tryptophan, so it likely reflects a read error. This rearrangement joins TRBV7-8 to TRBJ1-1; D gene ambiguous. V gave up 3 bases and J gave up 5 bases, with 10 bases separating them. The CDR3 consists of 13 residues. Germline V gives CDR1 SGHVS, CDR2 FQNEAQ. CDR3 DNA: TGTGCCAGCAGCTTCAATAGTTGGACTGAAGCTTTCCTT. This sequence encodes CASSFNSWTEAFL.

This clonotype occurred once. The chain is built from TRBV30 and TRBJ1-4; weak D call: TRBD1 (6 bases). Germline lookup yields CDR1 GTSNPN and CDR2 SVGIG (reference sequence). The V end was cut by 5 bases, the J end by 8 bases, with 15 bases between. The CDR3 extends over 13 amino acids. CDR3 amino acids: CAWAGVRGEKLFF. CDR3 nucleotide sequence: TGTGCCTGGGCAGGGGTAAGAGGAGAAAAACTGTTTTTT.

This sequence joins TRBV5-1 and TRBJ2-7, with TRBD2 as a possible D gene (5 bases). The V gene's germline CDR1 is SGHRS and CDR2 YFSETQ. The CDR3 runs to 15 residues. The germline V and J ends were trimmed by 0 bases and 0 bases, with 10 bases remaining between them. The CDR3 DNA sequence: TGCGCCAGCAGCTTGGTTGCGGGTGGCTCCTACGAGCAGTACTTC. It codes for CASSLVAGGSYEQYF.

This clonotype was seen ten or more times. The J gene is TRBJ2-7, the V gene TRBV6-1; no reliable D call. Trimming took 5 bases from V and 0 from J, leaving 11 bases between them. Looked up from germline, CDR1 is MNHNS and CDR2 is SASEGT. This CDR3 has 14 amino acids. CDR3 in DNA: TGTGCCAGCAGTCGAATCAGTAGCTCCTACGAGCAGTACTTC. This translates into CASSRISSSYEQYF.

This clonotype was counted ten times or more. The chain recombines TRBV4-2 with TRBJ2-2; no reliable D call. This CDR3 is built from 14 residues. Germline lookup yields CDR1 LGHNA and CDR2 YNFKEQ. V shed 0 bases and J shed 0 bases, with 2 bases lying between them. CDR3 nucleotides: TGTGCCAGCAGCCAAGATCCGAACACCGGGGAGCTGTTTTTT. This sequence encodes CASSQDPNTGELFF.

This clonotype was counted many times. The chain carries TRBV11-2 and TRBJ2-5, with 10 nucleotides matching TRBD2. The germline V gene encodes CDR1 SGHAT and CDR2 FQNNGV. The CDR3 sequence is 15 residues long. The J segment lost 9 bases and the V segment lost 5 bases, leaving 12 bases of the junction unmatched. CDR3 region: CASSPNLAGVWAQYF. In nucleotides, the CDR3 is TGTGCCAGCAGCCCGAACCTAGCGGGAGTATGGGCCCAGTACTTC.

This clonotype came up many times. V gene TRBV12-3 or TRBV12-4 combines with J gene TRBJ1-2; unclear D gene. Trimming pared 7 bases from V and 3 bases from J, leaving 12 bases between. The CDR3 runs to 13 residues. CDR3 protein: CASNPGWDYGYTF. The CDR3 DNA reads TGTGCCAGCAACCCGGGGTGGGACTATGGCTACACCTTC.

This clonotype occurred many times. V is TRBV7-9 and J is TRBJ1-2; 10 nucleotides agree with TRBD1. CDR3 length equals 15 residues. Germline CDR1 SEHNR, CDR2 FQNEAQ (reference sequence). Losses at the gene ends were 5 bases for V and 2 bases for J; bases not matched to a gene: 5. CDR3 loop: CASSPGQGSNYGYTF. In DNA, the CDR3 is TGTGCCAGCAGCCCGGGACAGGGGTCAAACTATGGCTACACCTTC.

This sequence joins TRBV7-2 and TRBJ1-2; no firm D call. The V gene's germline CDR1 is SGHTA and CDR2 FQGNSA. V was trimmed by 3 bases and J by 5 bases, leaving 10 bases between them. CDR3 length equals 13 residues. CDR3: CASSLVGGYGYTF. CDR3 in DNA: TGTGCCAGCAGCTTGGTTGGCGGATATGGCTACACCTTC.

The table lists this clonotype with a few counts. The chain combines TRBV6-2 or TRBV6-3 with TRBJ2-5, with D perhaps matching TRBD2 (5 bases). The germline V and J ends were trimmed by 0 bases and 2 bases, with 16 bases remaining between them. The CDR3 loop spans 17 amino acids. Per germline, CDR1 MNHEY and CDR2 SVGEGT. In nucleotides, the CDR3 is TGTGCCAGCAGTTACTCGATCCCAAGCGGTCGTCAAGAGACCCAGTACTTC. Translated, it gives CASSYSIPSGRQETQYF.

In this sample, this clonotype turned up many times. V gene TRBV6-5 combines with J gene TRBJ2-2, with 11 bases aligning to TRBD2. Germline trimming cut 8 bases from V and 5 bases from J; bases unmatched to any gene: 4. This CDR3 comprises 14 residues. CDR1 is MNHEY, CDR2 SVGAGI, per germline. CDR3 in DNA: TGTGCCAGCTACGTAGCGGGAGGGACCGGGGAGCTGTTTTTT. It translates to CASYVAGGTGELFF.